The clone carrying this TCR beta chain was detected only a few times. Its specificity is unknown. This record comes from a study of cytomegalovirus exposure and HLA in healthy donors. The study's findings and limits: Donors were assumed by presence/absence analyses to have roughly uniform sequencing depth.

The PCR was carried out with 60 Vbeta primers and 13 Jbeta primers. Measured with immunoSEQ multiplex PCR; TCRdb has only the in-frame clones, and not every one. The sample lists approximately 210,000 clones, roughly 85% occurring once. This receptor was obtained from a male donor in good health and CMV-seronegative. Sequenced sample: PBMCs.

This CDR3 is CASSQDGAGVAFF. Here the CDR3 DNA reads TGTGCCAGCAGCCAAGACGGGGCAGGGGTTGCTTTCTTT. The chain carries TRBV4-2 and TRBJ1-1; possible D gene TRBD1, 6 bases. V lost 0 bases and J 11 bases, leaving 13 bases between the germline ends. Germline V CDR1 and CDR2: LGHNA, YNFKEQ. This CDR3 contains 13 residues.